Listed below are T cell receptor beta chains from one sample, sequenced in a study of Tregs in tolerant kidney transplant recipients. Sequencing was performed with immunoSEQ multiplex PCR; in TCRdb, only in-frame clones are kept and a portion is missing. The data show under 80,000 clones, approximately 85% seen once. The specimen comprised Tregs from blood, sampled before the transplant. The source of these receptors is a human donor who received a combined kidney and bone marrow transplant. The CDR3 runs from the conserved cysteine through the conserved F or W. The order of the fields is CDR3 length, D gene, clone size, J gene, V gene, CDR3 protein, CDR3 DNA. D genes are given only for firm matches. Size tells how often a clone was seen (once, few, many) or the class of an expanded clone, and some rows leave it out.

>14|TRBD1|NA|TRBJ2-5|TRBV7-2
CASSTRDRGSTQYF
TGTGCCAGCAGCACGAGGGACAGGGGTTCGACCCAGTACTTC
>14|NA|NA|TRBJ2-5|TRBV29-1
CSVVGGLFTETQYF
TGCAGCGTTGTTGGGGGCCTATTCACGGAGACCCAGTACTTC
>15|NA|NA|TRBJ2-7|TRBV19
CASSIVRGSSYEQYF
TGTGCCAGTAGTATAGTACGGGGGAGCTCCTACGAGCAGTACTTC
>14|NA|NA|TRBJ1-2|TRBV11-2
CASSSTRAPWGYTF
TGTGCCAGCAGCTCGACCCGGGCCCCTTGGGGCTACACCTTC
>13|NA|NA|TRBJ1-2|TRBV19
CASSINLNYGYTF
TGTGCCAGTAGTATAAATCTTAACTATGGCTACACCTTC
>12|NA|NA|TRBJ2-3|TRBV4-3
CASSQDRRTQYF
TGCGCCAGCAGCCAAGATCGGCGTACGCAATATTTT
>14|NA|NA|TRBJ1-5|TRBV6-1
CASSARTALQPQHF
TGTGCCAGCAGTGCTCGGACAGCCCTACAGCCCCAGCATTTT
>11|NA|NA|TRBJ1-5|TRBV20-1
CSALLGWIPHF
TGCAGTGCTTTGTTAGGGTGGATTCCGCATTTT
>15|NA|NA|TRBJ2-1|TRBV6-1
CASRALGGKVAEQFF
TGTGCCAGCAGGGCCCTTGGCGGGAAAGTGGCTGAGCAGTTCTTC
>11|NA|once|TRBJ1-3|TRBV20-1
CSAPTGNTIYF
TGCAGTGCCCCGACAGGAAACACCATATATTTT
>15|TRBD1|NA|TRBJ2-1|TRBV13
CASSLGDRVHNEQFF
TGTGCCAGCAGCTTAGGGGACAGGGTGCACAATGAGCAGTTCTTC
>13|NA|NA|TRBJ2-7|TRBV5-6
CASTLRGRNEQYF
TGTGCCAGCACCCTTCGGGGGAGGAACGAGCAGTACTTC
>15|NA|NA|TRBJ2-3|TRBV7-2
CASSPRGLGADTQYF
TGTGCCAGCAGCCCCCGGGGGCTTGGAGCAGATACGCAGTATTTT
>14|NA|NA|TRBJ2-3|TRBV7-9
CASSPSRTTDTQYF
TGTGCCAGCAGCCCCTCGCGAACCACAGATACGCAGTATTTT
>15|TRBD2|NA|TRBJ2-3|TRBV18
CASSQLADPTDTQYF
TGTGCCAGCTCTCAACTAGCGGACCCCACAGATACGCAGTATTTT
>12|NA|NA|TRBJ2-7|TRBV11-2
CASSPRGDVQYF
TGTGCCAGCAGCCCACGCGGGGACGTGCAGTACTTC
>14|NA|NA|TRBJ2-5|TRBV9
CASSVEGGKETQYF
TGTGCCAGCAGCGTAGAAGGGGGAAAAGAGACCCAGTACTTC
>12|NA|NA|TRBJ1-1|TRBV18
CASSLYGSEAFF
TGTGCCAGCTCACTCTACGGGTCCGAAGCTTTCTTT
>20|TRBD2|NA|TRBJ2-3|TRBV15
CATSRGFGLAGIKYTDTQYF
TGTGCCACCAGCAGAGGATTCGGACTAGCGGGGATTAAATACACAGATACGCAGTATTTT
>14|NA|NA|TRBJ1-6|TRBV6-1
CASSGGAQHSPLHF
TGTGCCAGCAGCGGGGGCGCGCAGCATTCACCCCTCCACTTT
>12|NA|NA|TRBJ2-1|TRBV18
CASSQGYNEQFF
TGTGCCAGCTCACAGGGCTACAATGAGCAGTTCTTC
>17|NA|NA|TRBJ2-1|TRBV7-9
CASSLSFELTGLNEQFF
TGTGCCAGCAGCTTATCCTTCGAATTGACAGGACTCAATGAGCAGTTCTTC
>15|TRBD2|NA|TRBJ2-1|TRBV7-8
CASSQSGRAYNEQFF
TGTGCCAGCAGCCAGAGCGGGAGGGCCTACAATGAGCAGTTCTTC
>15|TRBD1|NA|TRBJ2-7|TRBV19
CASSIGQGLSYEQYF
TGTGCCAGTAGTATCGGACAGGGACTTTCCTACGAGCAGTACTTC
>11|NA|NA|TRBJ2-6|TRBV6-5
CGSSGANVLTF
TGTGGGAGTTCTGGGGCCAACGTCCTGACTTTC
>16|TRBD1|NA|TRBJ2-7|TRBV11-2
CASRSVTGGLIGEQYF
TGTGCCAGCCGGTCGGTTACAGGGGGTTTAATTGGCGAGCAGTACTTC
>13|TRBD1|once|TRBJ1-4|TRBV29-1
CSAKQGTNEKLFF
TGCAGCGCGAAACAGGGGACTAATGAAAAACTGTTTTTT
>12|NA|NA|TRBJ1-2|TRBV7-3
CASGRPQYGYTF
TGTGCCAGCGGAAGACCGCAATATGGCTACACCTTC
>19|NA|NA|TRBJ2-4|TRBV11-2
CASSLGQGLGPRAKNIQYF
TGTGCCAGCAGCCTGGGACAAGGGCTGGGCCCGAGGGCCAAAAACATTCAGTACTTC
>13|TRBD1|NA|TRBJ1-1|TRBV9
CASSSTGPTEAFF
TGTGCCAGCAGCTCGACAGGGCCCACTGAAGCTTTCTTT
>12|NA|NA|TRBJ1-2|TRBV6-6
CASFDSNYGYTF
TGTGCCAGCTTTGACAGTAACTATGGCTACACCTTC